The clone carrying this TCR beta chain was seen repeatedly, ten times or more. Its specificity is not known. Amplification targeted TCR beta CDR3 regions from RNA transcripts. HTBI primers drove first-round RT-PCR of the TCR CDR3. A single record per CDR3 protein comes from TCRdb applying MiXCR to the multiplex PCR reads. Of roughly 360,000 distinct CDR3 sequences listed, 13% were seen once; the top ten hold more than 20%. The data were taken from a study of T cells in Graves' hyperthyroidism and ophthalmopathy. Blood sampling occurred at first hyperthyroidism diagnosis, ahead of any ophthalmopathy symptoms. The study, taken as a whole, reports: Progression to ophthalmopathy was predicted a median of roughly 6.6 months early. Within blood appeared most thyroid clonotypes that had expanded above 0.001. In simple terms, a model built on 13 V-J features told ophthalmopathy apart from stable hyperthyroidism.

The trim removed 4 bases at V and 0 bases at J, leaving 11 bases unmatched. The CDR3 length is 17 residues. The germline CDR1 and CDR2 sequences are SGHRS and YFSETQ. This clonotype was sampled from a man aged 25 to 45 with Graves' hyperthyroidism that later progressed to Graves' ophthalmopathy. The sample comprised blood. The chain links TRBV5-1 to TRBJ1-1; 8 bases agree with TRBD1. The CDR3 reads CASSLAGQGYMNTEAFF. Written as DNA, the CDR3 is TGCGCCAGCAGCCTGGCCGGACAGGGTTACATGAACACTGAAGCTTTCTTT.